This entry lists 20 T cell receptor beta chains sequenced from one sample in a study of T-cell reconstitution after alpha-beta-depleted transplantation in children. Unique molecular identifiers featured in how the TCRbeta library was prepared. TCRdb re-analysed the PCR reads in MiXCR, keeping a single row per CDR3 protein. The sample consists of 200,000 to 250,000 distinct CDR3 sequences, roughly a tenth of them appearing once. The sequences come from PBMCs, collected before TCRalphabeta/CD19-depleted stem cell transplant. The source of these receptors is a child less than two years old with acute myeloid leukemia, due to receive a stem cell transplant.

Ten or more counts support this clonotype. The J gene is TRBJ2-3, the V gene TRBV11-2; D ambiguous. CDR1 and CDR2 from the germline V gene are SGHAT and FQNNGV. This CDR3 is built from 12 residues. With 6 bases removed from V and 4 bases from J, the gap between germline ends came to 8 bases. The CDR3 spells CASSLAADTQYF. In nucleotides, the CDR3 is TGTGCCAGCAGTTTGGCGGCAGATACGCAGTATTTT. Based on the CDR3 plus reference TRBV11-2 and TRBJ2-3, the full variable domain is EAGVAQSPRYKIIEKRQSVAFWCNPISGHATLYWYQQILGQGPKLLIQFQNNGVVDDSQLPKDRFSAERLKGVDSTLKIQPAKLEDSAVYLCASSLAADTQYFGPGTRLTVL.

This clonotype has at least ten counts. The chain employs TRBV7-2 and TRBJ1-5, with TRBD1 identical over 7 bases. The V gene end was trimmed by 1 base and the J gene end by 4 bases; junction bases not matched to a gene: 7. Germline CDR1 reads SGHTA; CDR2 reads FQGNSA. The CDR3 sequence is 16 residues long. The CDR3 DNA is TGTGCCAGCAGCTTAGGGGGGGACAGAAGAAATCAGCCCCAGCATTTT. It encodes CASSLGGDRRNQPQHF.

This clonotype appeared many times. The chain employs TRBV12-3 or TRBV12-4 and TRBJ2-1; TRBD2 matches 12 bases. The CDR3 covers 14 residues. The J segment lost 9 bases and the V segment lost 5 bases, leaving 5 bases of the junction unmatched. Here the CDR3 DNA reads TGTGCCAGCAGTACTAGCGGGGGGTTCGGTGAGCAGTTCTTC. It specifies CASSTSGGFGEQFF.

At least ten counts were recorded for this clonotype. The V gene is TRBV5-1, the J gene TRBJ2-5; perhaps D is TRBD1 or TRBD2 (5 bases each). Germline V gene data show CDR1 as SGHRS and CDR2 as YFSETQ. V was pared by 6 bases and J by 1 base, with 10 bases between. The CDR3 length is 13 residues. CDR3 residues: CASMGRFQETQYF. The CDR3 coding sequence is TGCGCCAGCATGGGACGATTCCAAGAGACCCAGTACTTC.

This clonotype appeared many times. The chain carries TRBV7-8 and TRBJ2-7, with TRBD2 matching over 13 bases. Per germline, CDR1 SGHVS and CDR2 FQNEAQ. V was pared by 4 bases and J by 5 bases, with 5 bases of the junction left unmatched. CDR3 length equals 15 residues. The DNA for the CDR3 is TGTGCCAGCAGCTCTACTAGCGGGAGGGGTAACGAGCAGTACTTC. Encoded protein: CASSSTSGRGNEQYF.

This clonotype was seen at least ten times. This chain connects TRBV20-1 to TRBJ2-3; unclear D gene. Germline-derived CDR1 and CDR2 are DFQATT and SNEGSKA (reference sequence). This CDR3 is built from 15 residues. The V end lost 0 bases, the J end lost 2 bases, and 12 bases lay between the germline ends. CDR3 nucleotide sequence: TGCAGTGCTAGAGATGCAGGAGTGACCACAGATACGCAGTATTTT. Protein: CSARDAGVTTDTQYF.

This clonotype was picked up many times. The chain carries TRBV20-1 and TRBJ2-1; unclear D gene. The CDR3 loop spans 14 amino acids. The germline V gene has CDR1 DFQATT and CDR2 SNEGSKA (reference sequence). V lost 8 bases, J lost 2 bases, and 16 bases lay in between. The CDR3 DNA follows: TGCAGTAGCCAACAGCCCACCCCCTACAATGAGCAGTTCTTC. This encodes CSSQQPTPYNEQFF.

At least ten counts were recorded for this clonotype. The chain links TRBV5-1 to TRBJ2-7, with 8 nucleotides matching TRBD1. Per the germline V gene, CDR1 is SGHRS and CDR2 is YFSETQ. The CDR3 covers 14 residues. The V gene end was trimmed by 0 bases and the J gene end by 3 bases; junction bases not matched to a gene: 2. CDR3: CASSLGDRFYEQYF. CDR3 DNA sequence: TGCGCCAGCAGCTTGGGGGACAGGTTCTACGAGCAGTACTTC.

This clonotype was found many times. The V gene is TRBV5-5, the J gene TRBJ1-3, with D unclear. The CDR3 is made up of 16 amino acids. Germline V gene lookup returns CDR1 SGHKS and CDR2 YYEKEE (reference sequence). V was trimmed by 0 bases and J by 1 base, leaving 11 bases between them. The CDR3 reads CASSLVGRASGNTIYF. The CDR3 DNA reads TGTGCCAGCAGCTTGGTAGGCCGGGCATCTGGAAACACCATATATTTT.

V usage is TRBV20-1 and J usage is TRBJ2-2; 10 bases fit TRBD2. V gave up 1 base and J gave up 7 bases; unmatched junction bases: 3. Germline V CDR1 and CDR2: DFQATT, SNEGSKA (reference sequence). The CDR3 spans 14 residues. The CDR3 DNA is TGCAGTGCTAGAGTTCTAGCGGGAGTCGGGGAGCTGTTTTTT. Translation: CSARVLAGVGELFF.

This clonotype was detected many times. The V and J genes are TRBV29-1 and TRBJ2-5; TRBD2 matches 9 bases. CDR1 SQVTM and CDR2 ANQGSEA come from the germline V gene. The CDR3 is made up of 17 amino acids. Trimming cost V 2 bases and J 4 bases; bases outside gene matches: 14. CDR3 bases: TGCAGCGTTGAATCGCTTGCGGCGGGAGGGAAGATAGAGACCCAGTACTTC. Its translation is CSVESLAAGGKIETQYF.

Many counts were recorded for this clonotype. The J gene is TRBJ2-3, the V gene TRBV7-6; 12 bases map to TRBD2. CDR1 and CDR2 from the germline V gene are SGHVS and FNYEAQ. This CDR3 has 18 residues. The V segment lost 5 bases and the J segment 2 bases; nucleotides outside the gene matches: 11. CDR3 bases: TGTGCCAGCAGCCCCCGTCGACTAGCGGGAGTGGTCACAGATACGCAGTATTTT. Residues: CASSPRRLAGVVTDTQYF.

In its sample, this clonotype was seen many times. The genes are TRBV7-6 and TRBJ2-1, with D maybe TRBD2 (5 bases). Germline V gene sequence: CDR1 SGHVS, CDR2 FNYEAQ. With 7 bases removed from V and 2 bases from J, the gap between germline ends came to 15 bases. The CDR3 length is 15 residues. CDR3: CASTLSGLTYNEQFF. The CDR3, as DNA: TGTGCCAGCACCTTGAGCGGACTTACCTACAATGAGCAGTTCTTC.

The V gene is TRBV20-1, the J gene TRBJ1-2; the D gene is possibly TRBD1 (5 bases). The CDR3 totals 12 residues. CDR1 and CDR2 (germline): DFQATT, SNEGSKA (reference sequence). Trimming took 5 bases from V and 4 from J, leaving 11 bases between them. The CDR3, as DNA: TGCAGTGCTCCAAGACAGTCCTATGGCTACACCTTC. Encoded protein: CSAPRQSYGYTF.

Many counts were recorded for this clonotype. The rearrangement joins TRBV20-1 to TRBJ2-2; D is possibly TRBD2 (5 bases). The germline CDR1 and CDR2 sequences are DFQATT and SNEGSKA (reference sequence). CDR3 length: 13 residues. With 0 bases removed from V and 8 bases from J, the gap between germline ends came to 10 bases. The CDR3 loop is CSARDGSVGELFF. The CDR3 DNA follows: TGCAGTGCTAGAGATGGTAGCGTTGGGGAGCTGTTTTTT.

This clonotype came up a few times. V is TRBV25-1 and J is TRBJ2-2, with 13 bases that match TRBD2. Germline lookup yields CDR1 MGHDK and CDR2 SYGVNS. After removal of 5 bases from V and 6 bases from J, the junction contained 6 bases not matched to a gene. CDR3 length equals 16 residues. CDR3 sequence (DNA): TGTGCCAGCAGTTCCCCGACTAGCGGGAGGTCCGGGGAGCTGTTTTTT. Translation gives CASSSPTSGRSGELFF.

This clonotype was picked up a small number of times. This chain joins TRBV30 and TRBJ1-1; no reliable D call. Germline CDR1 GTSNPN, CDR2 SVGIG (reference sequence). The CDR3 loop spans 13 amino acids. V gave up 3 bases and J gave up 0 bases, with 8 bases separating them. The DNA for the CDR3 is TGTGCCTGGAGCAAGGATTTGAACACTGAAGCTTTCTTT. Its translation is CAWSKDLNTEAFF. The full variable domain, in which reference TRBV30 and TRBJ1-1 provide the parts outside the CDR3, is SQTIHQWPATLVQPVGSPLSLECTVEGTSNPNLYWYRQAAGRGLQLLFYSVGIGQISSEVPQNLSASRPQDRQFILSSKKLLLSDSGFYLCAWSKDLNTEAFFGQGTRLTVV.

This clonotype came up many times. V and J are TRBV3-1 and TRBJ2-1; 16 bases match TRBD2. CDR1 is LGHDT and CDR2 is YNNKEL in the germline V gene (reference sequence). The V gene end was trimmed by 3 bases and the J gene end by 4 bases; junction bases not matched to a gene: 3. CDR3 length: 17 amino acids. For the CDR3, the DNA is TGTGCCAGCAGCCAGGGACTAGCGGGAGGGTTATACAATGAGCAGTTCTTC. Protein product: CASSQGLAGGLYNEQFF.

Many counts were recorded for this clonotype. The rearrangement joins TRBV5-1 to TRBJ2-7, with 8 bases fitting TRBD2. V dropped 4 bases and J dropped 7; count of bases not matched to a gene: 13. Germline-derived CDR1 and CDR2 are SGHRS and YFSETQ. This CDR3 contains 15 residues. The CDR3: CASSPPGLGVGEQYF. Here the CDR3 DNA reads TGCGCCAGCAGCCCACCGGGACTAGGGGTTGGAGAGCAGTACTTC.

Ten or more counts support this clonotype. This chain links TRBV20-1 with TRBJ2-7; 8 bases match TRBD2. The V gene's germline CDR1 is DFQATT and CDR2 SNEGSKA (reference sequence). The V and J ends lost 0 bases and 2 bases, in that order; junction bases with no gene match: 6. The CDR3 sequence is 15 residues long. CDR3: CSARDSSGRTYEQYF. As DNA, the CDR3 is TGCAGTGCTAGAGATAGCAGCGGGAGAACCTACGAGCAGTACTTC.